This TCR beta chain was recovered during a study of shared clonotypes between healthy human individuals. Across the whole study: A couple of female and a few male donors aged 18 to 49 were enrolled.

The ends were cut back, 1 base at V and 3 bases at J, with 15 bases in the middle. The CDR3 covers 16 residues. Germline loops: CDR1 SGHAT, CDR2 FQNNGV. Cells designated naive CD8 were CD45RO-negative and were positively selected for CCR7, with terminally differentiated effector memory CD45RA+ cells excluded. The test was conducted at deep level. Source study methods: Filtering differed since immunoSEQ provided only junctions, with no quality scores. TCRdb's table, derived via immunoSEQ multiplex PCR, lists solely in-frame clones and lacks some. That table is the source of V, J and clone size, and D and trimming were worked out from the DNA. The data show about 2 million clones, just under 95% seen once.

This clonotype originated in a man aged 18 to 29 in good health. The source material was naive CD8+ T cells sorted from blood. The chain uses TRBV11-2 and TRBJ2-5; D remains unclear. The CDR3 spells CASSLVGLSREETQYF. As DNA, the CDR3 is TGTGCCAGCAGCTTAGTAGGGCTGTCGAGAGAAGAGACCCAGTACTTC.